A single T cell receptor (beta chain) is shown here with its context. This entry belongs to a study of blood T cell repertoires in COVID-19. Study summary: Samples representing acute and convalescent COVID-19 were sourced from the United States, Italy and Spain.

As handled by the study authors: Amplification with reference gene primers provided the estimates of nucleated cell counts. Here immunoSEQ multiplex PCR was the method, and the copy in TCRdb shows in-frame clones only, minus some. D and trimming come from the DNA, and the V and J calls and clone size come from that table. The table shows about 140,000 clones, with about three quarters occurring only once. Germline CDR1 is SQVTM and CDR2 is ANQGSEA. The CDR3 contains 16 residues. V lost 7 bases, J lost 3 bases, and 15 bases stayed unmatched. Participant-reported clinical history was the basis for cohort assignment. Symptom resolution, clearance, or two negative PCRs marked donors in Cohort 3 as recovered.

The receptor was isolated from a woman in her forties or fifties who had recovered from COVID-19. Material for sequencing was PBMCs or T cells enriched from blood (not recorded which). V gene TRBV29-1 combines with J gene TRBJ1-2; 9 nucleotides agree with TRBD1. CDR3 in amino acids: CSGMTGGIGIDYGYTF. CDR3 DNA: TGCAGCGGAATGACAGGGGGTATAGGTATTGACTATGGCTACACCTTC.